Below are 24 T cell receptor beta chains sequenced from a single sample in a study of long-term antiretroviral therapy in people with HIV. Run at survey level, the immunoSEQ assay was version v3.0. Clones were read by immunoSEQ multiplex PCR, and TCRdb kept only the in-frame ones, dropping some. Seen here are approximately 27,000 clones, 75% to 95% observed once, and the top ten hold over 4%. Sequences were derived from unsorted PBMCs, sampled 5.2 years after starting antiretroviral therapy. The origin of the receptors is a middle-aged woman with HIV.

This sequence joins TRBV5-6 and TRBJ2-3; possibly TRBD1 for D (6 bases). The CDR3 is made up of 15 amino acids. V was trimmed by 0 bases and J by 0 bases, leaving 8 bases between them. Germline assignment: CDR1 SGHDT and CDR2 YYEEEE. CDR3 nucleotide sequence: TGTGCCAGCAGCTTGGGGGGGCCTAGCACAGATACGCAGTATTTT. This sequence encodes CASSLGGPSTDTQYF.

This clone was seen only once. V is TRBV5-1 and J is TRBJ2-1; 8 nucleotides align to TRBD2. The ends lost 1 base at V and 0 bases at J; junction bases unmatched: 3. The V gene's germline CDR1 is SGHRS and CDR2 YFSETQ. The CDR3 has 16 amino acids. The CDR3 region has the DNA TGCGCCAGCAGCTTGAGCGGGAGTTCCTCCTACAATGAGCAGTTCTTC. It encodes CASSLSGSSSYNEQFF.

The chain links TRBV5-8 to TRBJ2-7, with D unresolved. The CDR3 sequence is 13 residues long. CDR1 is SGHTS and CDR2 is YDEGEE in the germline V gene. V lost 4 bases, J lost 6 bases, and 14 bases lay in between. The CDR3 DNA follows: TGTGCCAGCAGCGGTCTGTGGCTGGGCGAGCAGTACTTC. It codes for CASSGLWLGEQYF. The complete variable domain, with remaining parts taken from reference TRBV5-8 and TRBJ2-7, reads EAGVTQSPTHLIKTRGQQATLRCSPISGHTSVYWYQQALGLGLQFLLWYDEGEERNRGNFPPRFSGRQFPNYSSELNVNALELEDSALYLCASSGLWLGEQYFGPGTRLTVT.

The CDR3 here is CASSLQGVAGVSTDTQYF. CDR3 DNA sequence: TGCGCCAGCAGCCTCCAGGGTGTTGCGGGGGTGAGCACAGATACGCAGTATTTT. The V gene is TRBV5-1, the J gene TRBJ2-3, with 7 nucleotides matching TRBD2. Germline V CDR1 and CDR2: SGHRS, YFSETQ. The trim removed 4 bases at V and 0 bases at J, leaving 14 bases unmatched. The CDR3 length is 18 residues. The full variable domain, its missing parts supplied by reference TRBV5-1 and TRBJ2-3, is KAGVTQTPRYLIKTRGQQVTLSCSPISGHRSVSWYQQTPGQGLQFLFEYFSETQRNKGNFPGRFSGRQFSNSRSEMNVSTLELGDSALYLCASSLQGVAGVSTDTQYFGPGTRLTVL.

The chain combines TRBV19 with TRBJ2-7; the match to TRBD1 covers 9 bases. The CDR3 is 15 residues long. With V trimmed by 4 bases and J by 2 bases, 6 bases remained unmatched. Germline assignment: CDR1 LNHDA and CDR2 SQIVND (reference sequence). CDR3 sequence: CASSNGQGLAYEQYF. In nucleotides, the CDR3 is TGTGCCAGTAGTAACGGACAGGGGCTCGCCTACGAGCAGTACTTC.

This chain uses TRBV21-1 with TRBJ2-7. TRBV21-1 is assigned pseudogene status. The CDR3 consists of 14 residues. CDR3 region: CASSKGTDPYEQYF. The CDR3 region has the DNA TGTGCCAGCAGCAAAGGGACGGATCCCTACGAGCAGTACTTC.

V gene TRBV10-3 combines with J gene TRBJ1-6; D not resolved. Per germline, CDR1 ENHRY and CDR2 SYGVKD. Between the trimmed V and J ends, which lost 10 bases and 12 bases, there was a span of 16 bases. The CDR3 length is 12 residues. CDR3 bases: TGTGCCACTCAGGACCGGGGTTTACCCCTCCACTTT. Amino acids: CATQDRGLPLHF.

The V and J genes are TRBV6-5 and TRBJ1-1; possibly TRBD1 for D (5 bases). This CDR3 is built from 14 residues. Germline V gene lookup returns CDR1 MNHEY and CDR2 SVGAGI. Trimming removed 0 bases at V and 6 bases at J, with 11 bases between. The CDR3, as DNA: TGTGCCAGCAGTTACTCGAGGGGTCAGGCTGAAGCTTTCTTT. Residues: CASSYSRGQAEAFF.

The rearrangement links TRBV7-2 to TRBJ1-5; maybe TRBD1 (6 bases). Germline V gene lookup returns CDR1 SGHTA and CDR2 FQGNSA. V was trimmed by 1 base and J by 1 base, leaving 11 bases between them. The CDR3 spans 16 residues. Here the CDR3 reads CASSLVLGASNQPQHF. As DNA, the CDR3 is TGTGCCAGCAGCTTAGTCCTGGGGGCAAGCAATCAGCCCCAGCATTTT.

The rearrangement links TRBV5-1 to TRBJ2-7; D unclear. Trimming cost V 2 bases and J 6 bases, with 24 bases left between them. The CDR3 runs to 17 residues. CDR1 SGHRS and CDR2 YFSETQ come from the germline V gene. Here the CDR3 reads CASSFKFPASLPGEQYF. In DNA form, the CDR3 reads TGCGCCAGCAGCTTTAAGTTCCCGGCCTCTCTACCGGGCGAGCAGTACTTC. The variable domain in full, completed from reference TRBV5-1 and TRBJ2-7, reads KAGVTQTPRYLIKTRGQQVTLSCSPISGHRSVSWYQQTPGQGLQFLFEYFSETQRNKGNFPGRFSGRQFSNSRSEMNVSTLELGDSALYLCASSFKFPASLPGEQYFGPGTRLTVT.

The V gene is TRBV7-8, the J gene TRBJ1-5, with D uncertain. The ends were cut back, 1 base at V and 1 base at J, with 11 bases in the middle. The CDR3 spans 16 residues. From germline, CDR1 is SGHVS and CDR2 FQNEAQ. This CDR3 is CASSLGHQRSNQPQHF. As DNA, the CDR3 is TGTGCCAGCAGCTTAGGCCATCAGAGGAGCAATCAGCCCCAGCATTTT.

The chain employs TRBV29-1 and TRBJ1-1; no clear D. Germline CDR1 and CDR2: SQVTM and ANQGSEA. Trimming shortened V by 1 base and J by 4 bases, and 10 bases separated the two germline ends. CDR3 length: 13 residues. CDR3 DNA: TGCAGCGTTGAAGGGGGTTTCGGCACTGAAGCTTTCTTT. It yields the protein CSVEGGFGTEAFF.

V usage is TRBV19 and J usage is TRBJ2-2; 12 bases are shared with TRBD2. The CDR3 is 16 amino acids. Germline CDR1 and CDR2: LNHDA and SQIVND (reference sequence). V shed 5 bases and J 2 bases; nucleotides not matched to a gene: 3. Written as DNA, the CDR3 is TGTGCCAGTAGTTCTAGCGGGAGGGCTAACACCGGGGAGCTGTTTTTT. It specifies CASSSSGRANTGELFF.

This clone was observed a single time. V and J are TRBV4-3 and TRBJ2-3; D remains unclear. The CDR3 extends over 16 amino acids. Germline CDR1 LGHNA, CDR2 YSLEER. V dropped 1 base and J dropped 1 base, with 12 bases sitting between them. The CDR3 DNA follows: TGCGCCAGCAGCCAAGCAAGGTTGGCTGGCACAGATACGCAGTATTTT. Its protein is CASSQARLAGTDTQYF.

The chain combines TRBV29-1 with TRBJ2-1, with D possibly matching TRBD2 (6 bases). In germline, CDR1 is SQVTM, CDR2 ANQGSEA. The CDR3 is made up of 14 amino acids. V was pared by 6 bases and J by 1 base, with 13 bases between. The CDR3: CSVAGLASYNEQFF. In nucleotides, the CDR3 is TGCAGCGTGGCCGGGCTAGCGTCCTACAATGAGCAGTTCTTC.

V is TRBV6-5 and J is TRBJ2-7; 9 bases match TRBD2. J gave up 0 bases and V 4 bases, and 7 bases lay outside the gene matches. The germline V gene has CDR1 MNHEY and CDR2 SVGAGI. The CDR3 runs to 16 residues. The CDR3 DNA reads as TGTGCCAGCAGTTTCGCTGGACTAGCGCACTCCTACGAGCAGTACTTC. This translates into CASSFAGLAHSYEQYF.

This clone was detected only once. The chain couples TRBV11-2 to TRBJ1-2, with 7 nucleotides matching TRBD1. Germline trimming cut 0 bases from V and 6 bases from J; bases unmatched to any gene: 7. This CDR3 comprises 15 residues. CDR1 SGHAT and CDR2 FQNNGV come from the germline V gene. Here the CDR3 DNA reads TGTGCCAGCAGCTTAGATGGGACAGCCTGGGATGGCTACACCTTC. Protein product: CASSLDGTAWDGYTF.

This rearrangement joins TRBV6-5 to TRBJ2-6; D remains unclear. Germline values: CDR1 MNHEY, CDR2 SVGAGI. V dropped 4 bases and J dropped 2 bases, with 9 bases sitting between them. CDR3 length: 15 amino acids. The CDR3 DNA is TGTGCCAGCAGTTCCGGCAGGACTGGGGCCAACGTCCTGACTTTC. This translates into CASSSGRTGANVLTF.

The chain has TRBV11-3 and TRBJ2-1; D is tentatively TRBD1 or TRBD2 (5 bases each). Germline V gene lookup returns CDR1 SGHNT and CDR2 YENEEA. Trimming pared 1 base from V and 0 bases from J, leaving 7 bases between. The CDR3 consists of 15 residues. The DNA for the CDR3 is TGTGCCAGCAGCTTAGGGGGGAGCTCCTACAATGAGCAGTTCTTC. Residues: CASSLGGSSYNEQFF.

V gene TRBV6-6 combines with J gene TRBJ1-3; perhaps TRBD1 as D (5 bases). CDR3 length: 14 residues. The V end was cut by 8 bases, the J end by 4 bases, with 15 bases between. Germline V CDR1 and CDR2: MNHNY, SVGAGI (reference sequence). CDR3 coding DNA: TGTGCCAGCGCACGGAGGGGCACAGGAAACACCATATATTTT. Protein sequence: CASARRGTGNTIYF.

This chain connects TRBV6-1 to TRBJ2-7; 8 bases are a match to TRBD2. This CDR3 has 14 amino acids. Trimming at V came to 6 bases and at J to 3 bases, leaving 7 bases not matched to a gene. CDR1 and CDR2 (germline): MNHNS, SASEGT. The CDR3 region is CASRDVAGNYEQYF. In DNA, the CDR3 is TGTGCCAGCAGGGATGTAGCGGGGAACTACGAGCAGTACTTC.

This chain joins TRBV25-1 and TRBJ2-5; TRBD1 agrees at 8 bases. Trimming took 5 bases from V and 4 from J; bases not matched to a gene: 6. Germline CDR1 MGHDK, CDR2 SYGVNS. This CDR3 spans 14 amino acids. The CDR3 DNA is TGTGCCAGCAGTACCGGACAGGGCTTAGAGACCCAGTACTTC. It translates to CASSTGQGLETQYF.

This chain joins TRBV7-2 and TRBJ2-5; 10 bases map to TRBD2. This CDR3 region has 17 residues. V was clipped by 2 bases and J by 1 base; unmatched bases: 7. Germline CDR1 and CDR2: SGHTA and FQGNSA. This CDR3 reads CASSLLAGVGGQETQYF. Written as DNA, the CDR3 is TGTGCCAGCAGCTTACTAGCGGGAGTAGGGGGCCAAGAGACCCAGTACTTC.

This clone was observed a handful of times. The J gene is TRBJ2-7, the V gene TRBV27; D is possibly TRBD1 (6 bases). Deletions cut 6 bases from V and 1 base from J, with 22 bases between. This CDR3 is built from 17 residues. Germline CDR1 MNHEY, CDR2 SMNVEV (reference sequence). The CDR3 region is CASSLTGLSAISYEQYF. CDR3 in DNA: TGTGCCAGCAGCCTGACAGGACTCTCGGCGATTTCCTACGAGCAGTACTTC.